This TCR beta chain was profiled in a study of blood T cells in healthy people across ages. General study results and limits: Using unsorted PBMCs precluded a conclusive naive versus antigen-experienced comparison.

A J-beta primer mix and a sample-barcoded 5' primer were used in a second PCR of about 6 to 12 cycles. MiXCR was run by TCRdb on the 5' RACE reads, yielding one entry per CDR3 protein. Of about 760,000 distinct CDR3 sequences in the sample, around 25% were seen once. Worth noting for this clonotype: Antigen: not known.

After removal of 5 bases from V and 5 bases from J, the junction contained 2 bases not matched to a gene. Germline assignment: CDR1 DFQATT and CDR2 SNEGSKA (reference sequence). This CDR3 is built from 14 residues. These same records also appear under a second study, on T cells of mothers and their children.

This sequence joins TRBV20-1 and TRBJ2-2; TRBD2 matches at 13 bases. This receptor was obtained from a boy aged 5-17 years in good health. The sequencing sample was made of blood. CDR3 DNA sequence: TGCAGTGCTCTGACTAGCGGGAGGACCGGGGAGCTGTTTTTT. It translates to CSALTSGRTGELFF.